This T cell receptor (beta chain) was observed in a study of identifying expanded T cells in peripheral blood. General study results and limits: Clone count variance between roughly 2-week samples rose with total template count. Differentially abundant clones: around 1.2 between replicates, 16.4 at around 15 days, 19 at four.

Points on this clone: Its antigen remains unidentified.

The repertoire was sequenced with immunoSEQ multiplex PCR; TCRdb's copy has only in-frame clones and lacks some. The sample lists more than 85,000 clones; about nine tenths were seen once. The material sequenced was blood. The sequence was obtained from a person aged 18 to 69 in good health.

The CDR3 DNA is TGTGCCAGTAGTATAGGCCCAGGGGGCCAGGAAAAACTGTTTTTT. As protein: CASSIGPGGQEKLFF. The genes are TRBV19 and TRBJ1-4, with 8 positions matching TRBD1. CDR1 is LNHDA and CDR2 is SQIVND in the germline V gene (reference sequence). J gave up 8 bases and V 1 base, and 6 bases lay outside the gene matches. The CDR3 length is 15 residues.